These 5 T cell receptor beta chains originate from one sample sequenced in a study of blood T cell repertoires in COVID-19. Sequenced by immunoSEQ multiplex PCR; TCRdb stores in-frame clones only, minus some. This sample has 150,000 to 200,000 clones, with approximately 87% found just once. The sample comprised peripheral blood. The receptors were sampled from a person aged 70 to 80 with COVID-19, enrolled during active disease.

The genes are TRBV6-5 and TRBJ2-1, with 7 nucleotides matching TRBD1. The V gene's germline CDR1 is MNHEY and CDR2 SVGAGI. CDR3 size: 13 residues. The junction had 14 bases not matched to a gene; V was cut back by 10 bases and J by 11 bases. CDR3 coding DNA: TGTGCCATCCAATCCCCGGGACAGATGAAGCAGTTCTTC. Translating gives CAIQSPGQMKQFF.

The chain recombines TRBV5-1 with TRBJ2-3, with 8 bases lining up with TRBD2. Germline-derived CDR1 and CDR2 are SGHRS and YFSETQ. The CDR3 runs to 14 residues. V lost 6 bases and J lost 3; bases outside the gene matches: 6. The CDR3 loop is CASNTGGPTDTQYF. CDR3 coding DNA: TGCGCCAGCAACACGGGAGGGCCGACAGATACGCAGTATTTT.

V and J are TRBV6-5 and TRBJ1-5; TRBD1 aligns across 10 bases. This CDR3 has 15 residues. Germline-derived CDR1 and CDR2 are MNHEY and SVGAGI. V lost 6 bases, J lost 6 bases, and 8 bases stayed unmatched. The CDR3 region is CASSLGQGFRQPQHF. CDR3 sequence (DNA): TGTGCCAGCAGCCTGGGACAGGGGTTTCGTCAGCCCCAGCATTTT.

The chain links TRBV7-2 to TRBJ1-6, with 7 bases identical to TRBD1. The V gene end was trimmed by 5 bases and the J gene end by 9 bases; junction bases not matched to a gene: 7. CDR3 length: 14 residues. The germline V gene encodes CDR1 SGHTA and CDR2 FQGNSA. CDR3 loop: CASSRDRAFSPLHF. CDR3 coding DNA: TGTGCCAGCAGCCGCGACAGGGCATTTTCACCCCTCCACTTT.

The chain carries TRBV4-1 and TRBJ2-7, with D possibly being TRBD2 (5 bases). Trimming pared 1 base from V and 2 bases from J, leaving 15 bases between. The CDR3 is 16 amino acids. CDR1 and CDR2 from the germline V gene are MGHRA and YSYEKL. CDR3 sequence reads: CASSQAGFPGAYEQYF. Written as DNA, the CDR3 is TGCGCCAGCAGCCAAGCGGGATTCCCCGGGGCCTACGAGCAGTACTTC.